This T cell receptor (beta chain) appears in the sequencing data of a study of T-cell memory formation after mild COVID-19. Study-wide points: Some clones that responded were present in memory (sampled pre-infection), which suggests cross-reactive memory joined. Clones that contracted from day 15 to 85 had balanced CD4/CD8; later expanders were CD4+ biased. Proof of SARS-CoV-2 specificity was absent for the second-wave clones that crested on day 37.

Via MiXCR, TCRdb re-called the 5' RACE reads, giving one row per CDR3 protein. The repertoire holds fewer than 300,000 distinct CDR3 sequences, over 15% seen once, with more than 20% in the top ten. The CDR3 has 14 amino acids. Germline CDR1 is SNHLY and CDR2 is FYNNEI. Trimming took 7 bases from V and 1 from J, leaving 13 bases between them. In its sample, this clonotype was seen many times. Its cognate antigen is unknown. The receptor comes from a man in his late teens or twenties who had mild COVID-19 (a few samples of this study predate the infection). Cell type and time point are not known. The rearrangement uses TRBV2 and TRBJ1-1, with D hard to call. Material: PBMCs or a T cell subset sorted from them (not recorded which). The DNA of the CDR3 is TGTGCCAGCAACCCCGGTCAGCAGAACACTGAAGCTTTCTTT. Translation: CASNPGQQNTEAFF.